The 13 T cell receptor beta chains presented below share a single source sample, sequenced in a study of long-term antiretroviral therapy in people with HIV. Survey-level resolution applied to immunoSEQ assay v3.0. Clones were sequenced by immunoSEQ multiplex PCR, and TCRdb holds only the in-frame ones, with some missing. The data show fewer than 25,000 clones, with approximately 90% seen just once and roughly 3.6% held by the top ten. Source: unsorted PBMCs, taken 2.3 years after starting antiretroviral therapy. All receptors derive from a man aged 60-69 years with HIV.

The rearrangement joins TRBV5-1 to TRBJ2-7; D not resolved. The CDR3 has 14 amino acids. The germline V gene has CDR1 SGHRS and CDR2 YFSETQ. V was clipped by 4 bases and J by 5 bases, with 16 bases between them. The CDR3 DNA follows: TGCGCCAGCAGCCAAGACGGTTCCTGGGACGAGCAGTACTTC. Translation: CASSQDGSWDEQYF.

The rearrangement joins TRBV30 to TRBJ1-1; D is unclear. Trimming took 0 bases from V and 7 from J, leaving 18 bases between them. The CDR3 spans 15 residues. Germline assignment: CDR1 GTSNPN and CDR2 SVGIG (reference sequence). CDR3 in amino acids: CAWSVLQFAGDEAFF. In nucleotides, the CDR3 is TGTGCCTGGAGTGTACTTCAATTCGCGGGAGATGAAGCTTTCTTT.

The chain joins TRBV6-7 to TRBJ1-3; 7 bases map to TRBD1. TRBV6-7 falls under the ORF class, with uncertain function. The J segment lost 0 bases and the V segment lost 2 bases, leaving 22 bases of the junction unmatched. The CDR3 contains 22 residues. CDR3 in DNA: TGTGCCAGCAGTTACCCGCCTAGGATGCGCGGGACAGTTTATCACTCTGGAAACACCATATATTTT. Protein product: CASSYPPRMRGTVYHSGNTIYF.

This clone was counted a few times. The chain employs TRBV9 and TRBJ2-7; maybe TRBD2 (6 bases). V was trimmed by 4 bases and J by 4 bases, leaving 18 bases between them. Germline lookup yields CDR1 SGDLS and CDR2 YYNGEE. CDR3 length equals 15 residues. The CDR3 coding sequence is TGTGCCAGCAGCATTAGCGGTTCTCGAGATTACGAGCAGTACTTC. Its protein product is CASSISGSRDYEQYF.

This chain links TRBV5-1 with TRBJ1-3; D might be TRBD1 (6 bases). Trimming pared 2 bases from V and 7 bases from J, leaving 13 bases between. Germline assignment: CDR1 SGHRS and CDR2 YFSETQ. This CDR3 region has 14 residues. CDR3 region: CASSFGTQGNTIYF. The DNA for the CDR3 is TGCGCCAGCAGCTTCGGGACTCAGGGGAACACCATATATTTT.

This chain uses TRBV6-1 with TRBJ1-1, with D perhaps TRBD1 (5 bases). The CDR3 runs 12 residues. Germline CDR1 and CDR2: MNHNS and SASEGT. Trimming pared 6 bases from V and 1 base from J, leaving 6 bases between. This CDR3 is CASRGENTEAFF. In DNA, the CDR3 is TGTGCCAGCAGGGGGGAGAACACTGAAGCTTTCTTT.

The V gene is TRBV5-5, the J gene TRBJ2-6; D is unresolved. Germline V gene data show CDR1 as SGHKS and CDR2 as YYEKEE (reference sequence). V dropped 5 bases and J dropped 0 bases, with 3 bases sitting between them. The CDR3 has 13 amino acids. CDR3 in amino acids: CASRSSGANVLTF. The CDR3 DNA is TGTGCCAGCAGGAGCTCTGGGGCCAACGTCCTGACTTTC.

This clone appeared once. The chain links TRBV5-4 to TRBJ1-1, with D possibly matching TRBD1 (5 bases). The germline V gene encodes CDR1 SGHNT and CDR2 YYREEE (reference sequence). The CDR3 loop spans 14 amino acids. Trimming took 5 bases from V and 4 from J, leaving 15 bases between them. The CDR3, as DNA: TGTGCCAGCAGACCAGGGATGGATAGCACTGAAGCTTTCTTT. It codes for CASRPGMDSTEAFF.

DNA for the CDR3: TGTGCCAGCACCATTTCTCGGGGCTACGAGCAGTACTTC. This translates into CASTISRGYEQYF. The chain combines TRBV2 with TRBJ2-7; weak D call: TRBD2 (5 bases). The CDR3 is made up of 13 amino acids. The germline gives CDR1 SNHLY, CDR2 FYNNEI. V was trimmed by 7 bases and J by 3 bases, leaving 13 bases between them.

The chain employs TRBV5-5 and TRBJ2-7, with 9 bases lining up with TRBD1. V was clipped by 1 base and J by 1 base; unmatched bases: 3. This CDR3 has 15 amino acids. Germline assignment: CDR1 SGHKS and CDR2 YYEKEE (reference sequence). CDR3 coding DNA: TGTGCCAGCAGCTTGACAGGGGGCGCATCCTACGAGCAGTACTTC. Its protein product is CASSLTGGASYEQYF.

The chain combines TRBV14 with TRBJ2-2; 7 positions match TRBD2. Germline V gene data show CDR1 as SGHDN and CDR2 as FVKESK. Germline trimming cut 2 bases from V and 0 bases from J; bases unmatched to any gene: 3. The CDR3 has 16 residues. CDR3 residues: CASSQLAATNTGELFF. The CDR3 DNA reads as TGTGCCAGCAGCCAACTAGCGGCGACGAACACCGGGGAGCTGTTTTTT.

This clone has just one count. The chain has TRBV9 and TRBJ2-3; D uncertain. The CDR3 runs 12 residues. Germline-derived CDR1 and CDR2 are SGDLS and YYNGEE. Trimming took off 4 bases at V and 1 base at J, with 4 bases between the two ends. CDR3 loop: CASSLRTDTQYF. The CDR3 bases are TGTGCCAGCAGCCTACGCACAGATACGCAGTATTTT.

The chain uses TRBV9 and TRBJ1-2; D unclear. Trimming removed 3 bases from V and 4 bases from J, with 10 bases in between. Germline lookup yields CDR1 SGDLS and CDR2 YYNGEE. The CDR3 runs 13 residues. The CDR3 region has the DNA TGTGCCAGCAGCGGGGGAAGGGTCTATGGCTACACCTTC. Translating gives CASSGGRVYGYTF.